The present TCR beta chain was sequenced within a study of blood T cell repertoires in COVID-19. About the research overall: PBMCs, B-cell-depleted T cells, or T cells provided the cDNA or gDNA that made up the material.

CDR3 size: 15 residues. CDR1 is MNHNS, CDR2 SASEGT, per germline. V was pared by 2 bases and J by 9 bases, with 17 bases between. Study processing details: Amplification of reference gene primers provided the estimated nucleated cell counts. Only in-frame clones appear in the TCRdb table, and some are missing; sequencing was by immunoSEQ multiplex PCR. Clone size and the V and J calls come from that table; the DNA yielded D and trimming. The sample yields roughly 250,000 clones, around 82% seen once. This TCR was sampled from a woman older than 75 with active or convalescent COVID-19. The chain couples TRBV6-1 to TRBJ1-5; D not resolved. Material: peripheral blood. For the CDR3, the DNA is TGTGCCAGCAGTGAACTTGGCCAGGCCGTTGGGCCCCAGCATTTT. This encodes CASSELGQAVGPQHF.